This T cell receptor beta chain was sequenced in a study of T-cell reconstitution after alpha-beta-depleted transplantation in children. Study-level points and caveats: It was surviving recipient T cells and thymic progenitors that gave some patients high TCRbeta diversity at day 60. Once a year had passed after transplant, T-cell counts and diversity came mostly from newly produced T cells. Reportedly, alpha-beta T cells present about two months post-transplant originated from several hundred expanded clones of graft origin.

Unique molecular identifiers were incorporated when the TCRbeta library was constructed. TCRdb reprocessed the PCR reads via MiXCR and lists one record per CDR3 protein. The data show some 180,000 distinct CDR3 sequences, approximately 6.3% seen once. Trimming cost V 6 bases and J 5 bases, with 17 bases left between them. Germline V lookup: CDR1 MDHEN, CDR2 SYDVKM. The CDR3 sequence is 14 residues long. Comment on this clonotype: Its antigen is not identified.

This rearrangement joins TRBV28 to TRBJ2-7; D perhaps matches TRBD2 (6 bases). Specimen: PBMCs, collected before TCRalphabeta/CD19-depleted stem cell transplant. The TCR sequence derives from a boy aged 2-9 years with acute lymphoblastic leukemia, due to receive a stem cell transplant. CDR3 sequence (DNA): TGTGCCAGCAGCCAGCGGAGGGATCTCAACGAGCAGTACTTC. As protein: CASSQRRDLNEQYF.